This T cell receptor (beta chain) was identified during a study of blood T cells in healthy people across ages. Study findings and constraints: With unsorted PBMCs, a conclusive comparison of naive versus antigen-experienced cells was not possible.

A second PCR of 7 to 11 cycles used a sample-barcoded 5' primer and a J-beta primer mix. TCRdb re-called the 5' RACE reads through MiXCR, storing one row per CDR3 protein. The sample includes over 1,300,000 distinct CDR3 sequences, roughly 64% of them seen just once. Of note for this clonotype: Its antigen is undetermined.

This TCR was recovered from a man aged 18 to 29 in good health. Sample: blood.

Here the CDR3 reads CASSSQGGLDTQYF. CDR3 nucleotides: TGTGCCAGCAGCTCCCAGGGAGGGCTGGATACGCAGTATTTT. The gene calls are TRBV7-9 and TRBJ2-3; 7 nucleotides agree with TRBD2. The J segment lost 6 bases and the V segment lost 4 bases, leaving 7 bases of the junction unmatched. This CDR3 is 14 amino acids long. Germline assignment: CDR1 SEHNR and CDR2 FQNEAQ (reference sequence).